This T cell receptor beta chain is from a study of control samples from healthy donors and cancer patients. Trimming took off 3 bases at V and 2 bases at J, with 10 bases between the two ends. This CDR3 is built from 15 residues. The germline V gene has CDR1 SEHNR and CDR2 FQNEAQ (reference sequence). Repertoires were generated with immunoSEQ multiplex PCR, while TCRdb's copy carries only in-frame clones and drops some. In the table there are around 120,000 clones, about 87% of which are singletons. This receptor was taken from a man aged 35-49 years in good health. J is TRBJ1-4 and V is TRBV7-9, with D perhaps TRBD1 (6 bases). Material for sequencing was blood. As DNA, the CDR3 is TGTGCCAGCAGCTTTAACAGGGATACTAATGAAAAACTGTTTTTT. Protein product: CASSFNRDTNEKLFF.